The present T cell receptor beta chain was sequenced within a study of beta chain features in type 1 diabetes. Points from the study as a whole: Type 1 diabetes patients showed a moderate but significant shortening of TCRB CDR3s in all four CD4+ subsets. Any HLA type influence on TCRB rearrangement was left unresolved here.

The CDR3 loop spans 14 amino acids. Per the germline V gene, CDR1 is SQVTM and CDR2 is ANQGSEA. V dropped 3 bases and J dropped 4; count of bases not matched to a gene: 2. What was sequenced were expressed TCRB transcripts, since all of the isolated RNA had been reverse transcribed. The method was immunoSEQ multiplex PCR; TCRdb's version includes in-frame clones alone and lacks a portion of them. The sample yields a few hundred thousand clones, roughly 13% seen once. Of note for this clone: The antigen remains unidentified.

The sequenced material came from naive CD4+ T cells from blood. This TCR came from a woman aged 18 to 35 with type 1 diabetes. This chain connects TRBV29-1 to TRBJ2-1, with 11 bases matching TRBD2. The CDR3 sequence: CSVDVAGGYNEQFF. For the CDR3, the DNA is TGCAGCGTTGACGTAGCGGGAGGGTACAATGAGCAGTTCTTC.